These T cell receptor beta chains were read from a single sample in a study of OX40 agonist ivuxolimab in advanced cancers. Sequencing was performed with immunoSEQ multiplex PCR; in TCRdb, only in-frame clones are kept and a portion is missing. The sample includes under 90,000 clones, just under 95% seen only once; the top ten take 0.32%. The source was CD4+ or CD8+ T cells sorted from blood, collected in a trial of the OX40 agonist ivuxolimab. Receptors were obtained from an adult with an advanced solid tumor such as melanoma, head and neck, liver or kidney cancer. Each CDR3 is given with its conserved first and last residue. Each record gives: V gene, D gene, clone size, J gene, CDR3 protein, CDR3 DNA. D genes are given only for firm matches. Size tells how often a clone was seen (once, few, many) or the class of an expanded clone, and some rows leave it out.

>TRBV9|NA|NA|TRBJ2-2
CASSVDGNTGELFF
TGTGCCAGCAGCGTAGACGGGAACACCGGGGAGCTGTTTTTT
>TRBV2|TRBD1|NA|TRBJ1-3
CASGDSRSGNTIYF
TGTGCCAGCGGGGACAGCCGCTCTGGAAACACCATATATTTT
>TRBV28|TRBD1|NA|TRBJ2-2
CASIPEGAFTGELFF
TGTGCCAGCATCCCAGAGGGGGCCTTCACCGGGGAGCTGTTTTTT
>TRBV15|NA|NA|TRBJ1-6
CATSPGGGSNSPLHF
TGTGCCACCAGTCCCGGGGGGGGCTCGAATTCACCCCTCCACTTT
>TRBV6-5|NA|NA|TRBJ2-5
CATTVGETQYF
TGTGCCACGACGGTCGGGGAGACCCAGTACTTC
>TRBV5-1|NA|NA|TRBJ2-2
CASSSDPTGELFF
TGCGCCAGCAGCTCAGACCCCACCGGGGAGCTGTTTTTT
>TRBV7-6|NA|NA|TRBJ2-6
CASSWQGGGANVLTF
TGTGCCAGCAGCTGGCAGGGGGGAGGGGCCAACGTCCTGACTTTC
>TRBV28|NA|NA|TRBJ1-6
CASSLPQGNRPPLHF
TGTGCCAGCAGTTTACCTCAGGGAAATCGTCCACCCCTCCACTTT
>TRBV19|TRBD1|NA|TRBJ1-1
CASRRTGQNTEAFF
TGTGCCAGTAGAAGGACAGGGCAGAACACTGAAGCTTTCTTT
>TRBV28|NA|once|TRBJ1-4
CASIRKAGANEKLFF
TGTGCCAGCATAAGAAAGGCGGGGGCTAATGAAAAACTGTTTTTT
>TRBV7-6|NA|NA|TRBJ2-5
CASSLMIGGAQETQYF
TGTGCCAGCAGCTTAATGATTGGCGGGGCCCAAGAGACCCAGTACTTC
>TRBV28|TRBD2|NA|TRBJ2-2
CASSLLAAGTGELFF
TGTGCCAGCAGTTTGCTAGCGGCGGGGACCGGGGAGCTGTTTTTT
>TRBV7-6|NA|NA|TRBJ2-1
CASSLQSNEQFF
TGTGCCAGCAGCTTACAGTCGAATGAGCAGTTCTTC
>TRBV4-1|NA|once|TRBJ2-6
CASSSIQVAGANVLTF
TGCGCCAGCAGTTCAATACAGGTAGCTGGGGCCAACGTCCTGACTTTC
>TRBV5-1|NA|NA|TRBJ2-5
CASSLSTNQAQETQYF
TGCGCCAGCAGCTTGTCTACTAACCAGGCCCAAGAGACCCAGTACTTC
>TRBV18|TRBD2|NA|TRBJ2-1
CASSPVGTSWDNEQFF
TGTGCCAGCTCACCAGTGGGGACTAGTTGGGACAATGAGCAGTTCTTC
>TRBV4-1|NA|NA|TRBJ2-5
CASSREGRGQETQYF
TGCGCCAGCAGCCGAGAAGGTAGGGGCCAAGAGACCCAGTACTTC
>TRBV7-2|NA|NA|TRBJ1-2
CASSLESWAGSGYTF
TGTGCCAGCAGCTTAGAGAGTTGGGCCGGGAGTGGCTACACCTTC
>TRBV5-1|TRBD2|NA|TRBJ2-1
CASSLGGGSYNEQFF
TGCGCCAGCAGCTTGGGCGGGGGCTCCTACAATGAGCAGTTCTTC
>TRBV6-5|TRBD1|NA|TRBJ1-1
CASSSPGTGITEAFF
TGTGCCAGCAGTAGCCCCGGGACAGGGATCACTGAAGCTTTCTTT
>TRBV19|NA|NA|TRBJ1-5
CASSIATQNQPQHF
TGTGCCAGTAGTATAGCAACCCAGAATCAGCCCCAGCATTTT
>TRBV7-3|TRBD1|NA|TRBJ1-6
CASSLTTGPASPLHF
TGTGCCAGCAGCTTAACGACAGGGCCGGCTTCACCCCTCCACTTT
>TRBV5-4|NA|NA|TRBJ2-7
CASSLANYEQYF
TGTGCCAGCAGCTTGGCCAACTACGAGCAGTACTTC
>TRBV7-9|NA|once|TRBJ2-3
CASSLVTATDTQYF
TGTGCCAGCAGCTTAGTGACAGCCACAGATACGCAGTATTTT
>TRBV4-1|TRBD1|NA|TRBJ1-1
CASSPTGVRVNTEAFF
TGCGCCAGCAGCCCGACAGGGGTCAGGGTAAACACTGAAGCTTTCTTT
>TRBV2|TRBD1|once|TRBJ1-5
CASSLTTGRQPQHF
TGTGCCAGCAGTCTTACGACAGGGCGACAGCCCCAGCATTTT
>TRBV10-3|TRBD1|NA|TRBJ2-3
CAISESDRGTDTQYF
TGTGCCATCAGTGAGTCAGACAGGGGGACAGATACGCAGTATTTT
>TRBV18|NA|once|TRBJ2-7
CASSPPGPGSYEQYF
TGTGCCAGCTCACCACCGGGGCCAGGGTCCTACGAGCAGTACTTC
>TRBV5-1|NA|NA|TRBJ2-5
CASSLTGGGETQYF
TGCGCCAGCAGCTTGACAGGAGGGGGAGAGACCCAGTACTTC
>TRBV30|NA|once|TRBJ1-4
CAWSAPPSTNEKLFF
TGTGCCTGGAGTGCCCCACCTTCAACTAATGAAAAACTGTTTTTT
>TRBV7-2|NA|NA|TRBJ2-1
CASSLGSYNEQFF
TGTGCCAGCAGCTTAGGGTCCTACAATGAGCAGTTCTTC
>TRBV5-1|TRBD2|NA|TRBJ2-3
CASSFLAGTSTDTQYF
TGCGCCAGCAGCTTTTTAGCGGGGACGAGCACAGATACGCAGTATTTT
>TRBV7-3|TRBD2|NA|TRBJ2-1
CASSLGIAGGRNEQFF
TGTGCCAGCAGCTTAGGGATAGCGGGGGGGCGGAATGAGCAGTTCTTC
>TRBV30|TRBD1|NA|TRBJ1-3
CAWSPGQGGNTIYF
TGTGCCTGGAGTCCCGGACAGGGCGGAAACACCATATATTTT